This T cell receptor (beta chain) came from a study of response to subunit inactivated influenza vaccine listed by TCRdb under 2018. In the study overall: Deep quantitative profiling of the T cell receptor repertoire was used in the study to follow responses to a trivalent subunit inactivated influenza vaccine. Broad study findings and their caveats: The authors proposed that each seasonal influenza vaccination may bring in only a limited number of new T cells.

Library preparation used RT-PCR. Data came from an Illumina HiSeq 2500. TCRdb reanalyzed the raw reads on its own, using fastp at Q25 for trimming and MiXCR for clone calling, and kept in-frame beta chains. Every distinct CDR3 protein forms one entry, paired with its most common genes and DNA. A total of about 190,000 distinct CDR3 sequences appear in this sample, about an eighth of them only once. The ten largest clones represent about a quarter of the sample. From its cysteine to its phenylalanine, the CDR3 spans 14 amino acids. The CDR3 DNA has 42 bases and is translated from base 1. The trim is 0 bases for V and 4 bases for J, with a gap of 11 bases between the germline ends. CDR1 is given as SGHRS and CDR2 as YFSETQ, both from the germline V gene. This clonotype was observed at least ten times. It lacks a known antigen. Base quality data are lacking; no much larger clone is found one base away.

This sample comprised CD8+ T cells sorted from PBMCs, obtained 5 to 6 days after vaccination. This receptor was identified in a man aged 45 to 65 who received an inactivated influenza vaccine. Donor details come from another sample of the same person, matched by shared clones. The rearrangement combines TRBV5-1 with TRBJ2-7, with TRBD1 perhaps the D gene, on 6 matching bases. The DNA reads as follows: TGCGCCAGCAGCTTGGACAGGGAAGCATACGAGCAGTACTTC. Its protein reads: CASSLDREAYEQYF.